This T cell receptor (beta chain) comes out of a study of T-cell reconstitution after alpha-beta-depleted transplantation in children. A library of TCRbeta sequences, prepared with unique molecular identifiers, was generated. TCRdb analysed the PCR reads with MiXCR anew, one entry per CDR3 protein. The sample includes hundreds of thousands of distinct CDR3 sequences, over 15% of them seen just once. Trimming took 0 bases from V and 7 from J, leaving 21 bases between them. Looked up from germline, CDR1 is DFQATT and CDR2 is SNEGSKA (reference sequence). CDR3 size: 16 residues. Many counts were recorded for this clonotype.

The receptor was derived from a human donor who donated a stem cell graft to a child with acute myeloid leukemia. Sequencing used PBMCs from the stem cell graft donor, obtained from the stem cell graft. The V call is TRBV20-1, the J call TRBJ2-5, with no clear D. The CDR3 DNA follows: TGCAGTGCTAGAGATTCGCGGTCTAGTGGTATCGTGACCCAGTACTTC. Its translation is CSARDSRSSGIVTQYF.